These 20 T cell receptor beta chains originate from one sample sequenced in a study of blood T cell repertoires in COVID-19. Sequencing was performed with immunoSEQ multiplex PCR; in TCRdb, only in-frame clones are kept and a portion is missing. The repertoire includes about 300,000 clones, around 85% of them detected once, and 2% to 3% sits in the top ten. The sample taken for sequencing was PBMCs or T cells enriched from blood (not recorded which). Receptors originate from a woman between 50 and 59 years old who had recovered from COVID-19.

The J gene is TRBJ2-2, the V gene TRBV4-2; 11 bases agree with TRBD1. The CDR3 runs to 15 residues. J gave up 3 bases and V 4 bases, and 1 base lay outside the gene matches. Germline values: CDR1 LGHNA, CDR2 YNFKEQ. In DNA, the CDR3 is TGTGCCAGCAGCCGGGACAGGGGGGACACCGGGGAGCTGTTTTTT. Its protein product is CASSRDRGDTGELFF.

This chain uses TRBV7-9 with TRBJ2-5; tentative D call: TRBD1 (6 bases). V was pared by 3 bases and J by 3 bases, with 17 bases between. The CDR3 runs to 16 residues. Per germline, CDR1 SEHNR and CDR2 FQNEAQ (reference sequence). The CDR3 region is CASSFMLMGDKETQYF. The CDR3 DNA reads TGTGCCAGCAGCTTTATGCTGATGGGGGACAAAGAGACCCAGTACTTC.

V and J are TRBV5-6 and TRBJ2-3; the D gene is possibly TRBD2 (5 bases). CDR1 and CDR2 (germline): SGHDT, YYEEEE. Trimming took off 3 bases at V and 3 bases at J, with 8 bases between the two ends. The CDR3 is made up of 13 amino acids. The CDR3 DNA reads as TGTGCCAGCAGCTCCCCGGGGACAGATACGCAGTATTTT. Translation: CASSSPGTDTQYF.

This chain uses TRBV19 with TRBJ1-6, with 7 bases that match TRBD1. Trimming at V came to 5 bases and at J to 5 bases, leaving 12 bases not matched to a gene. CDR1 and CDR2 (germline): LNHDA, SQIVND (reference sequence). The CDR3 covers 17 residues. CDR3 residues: CASSDVPGQKNNSPLHF. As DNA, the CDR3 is TGTGCCAGTAGTGACGTCCCGGGACAGAAGAATAATTCACCCCTCCACTTT.

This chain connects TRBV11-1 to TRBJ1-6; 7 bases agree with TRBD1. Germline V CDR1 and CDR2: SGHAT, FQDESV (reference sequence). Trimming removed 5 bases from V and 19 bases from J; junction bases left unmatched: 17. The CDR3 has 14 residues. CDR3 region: CASSLSGLGTGQHF. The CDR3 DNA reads TGTGCCAGCAGCCTCTCCGGGCTTGGGACGGGACAGCACTTT.

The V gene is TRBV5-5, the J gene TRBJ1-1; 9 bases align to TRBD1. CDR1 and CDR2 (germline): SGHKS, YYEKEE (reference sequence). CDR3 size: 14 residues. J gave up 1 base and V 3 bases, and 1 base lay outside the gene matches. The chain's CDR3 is CASSSDRGNTEAFF. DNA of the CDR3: TGTGCCAGCAGCTCGGACAGGGGGAACACTGAAGCTTTCTTT.

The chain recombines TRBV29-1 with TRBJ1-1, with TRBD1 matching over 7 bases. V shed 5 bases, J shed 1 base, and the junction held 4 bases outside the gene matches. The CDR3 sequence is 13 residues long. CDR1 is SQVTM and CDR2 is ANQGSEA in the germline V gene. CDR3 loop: CSVRGQENTEAFF. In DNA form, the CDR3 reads TGCAGCGTTAGGGGGCAGGAGAACACTGAAGCTTTCTTT. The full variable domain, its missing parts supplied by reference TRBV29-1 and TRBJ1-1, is SAVISQKPSRDICQRGTSLTIQCQVDSQVTMMFWYRQQPGQSLTLIATANQGSEATYESGFVIDKFPISRPNLTFSTLTVSNMSPEDSSIYLCSVRGQENTEAFFGQGTRLTVV.

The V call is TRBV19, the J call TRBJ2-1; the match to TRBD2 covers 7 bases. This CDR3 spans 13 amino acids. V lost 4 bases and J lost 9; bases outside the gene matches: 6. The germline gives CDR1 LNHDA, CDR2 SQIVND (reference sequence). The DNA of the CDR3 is TGTGCCAGTAGTAATGCGGGAGTGGGTGAGCAGTTCTTC. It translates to CASSNAGVGEQFF.

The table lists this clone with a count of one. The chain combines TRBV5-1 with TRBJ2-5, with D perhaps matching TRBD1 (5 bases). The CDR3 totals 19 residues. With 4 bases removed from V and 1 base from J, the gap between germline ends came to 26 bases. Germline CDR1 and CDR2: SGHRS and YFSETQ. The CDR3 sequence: CASSPTRSSPRQSQETQYF. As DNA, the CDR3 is TGCGCCAGCAGCCCAACCCGGTCGTCGCCCCGACAGAGCCAAGAGACCCAGTACTTC.

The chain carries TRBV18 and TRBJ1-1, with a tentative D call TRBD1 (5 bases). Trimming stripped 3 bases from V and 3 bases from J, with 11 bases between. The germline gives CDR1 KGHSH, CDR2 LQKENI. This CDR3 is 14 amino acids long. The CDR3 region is CASSPQTRDTEAFF. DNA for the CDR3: TGTGCCAGCTCACCTCAAACCAGGGACACTGAAGCTTTCTTT.

The CDR3 region is CASSLAGSGRSYEQYF. CDR3 DNA sequence: TGTGCCAGCAGCTTAGCTGGTAGCGGGCGATCCTACGAGCAGTACTTC. V gene TRBV7-8 combines with J gene TRBJ2-7, with 7 nucleotides matching TRBD2. J gave up 1 base and V 0 bases, and 6 bases lay outside the gene matches. The CDR3 spans 16 residues. CDR1 is SGHVS and CDR2 is FQNEAQ in the germline V gene.

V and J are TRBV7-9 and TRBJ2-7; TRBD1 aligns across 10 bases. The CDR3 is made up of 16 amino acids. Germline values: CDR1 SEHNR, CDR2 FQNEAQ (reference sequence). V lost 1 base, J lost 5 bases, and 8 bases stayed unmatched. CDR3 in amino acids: CASSLVGQGVFNEQYF. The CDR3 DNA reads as TGTGCCAGCAGCTTAGTTGGACAGGGGGTCTTCAACGAGCAGTACTTC.

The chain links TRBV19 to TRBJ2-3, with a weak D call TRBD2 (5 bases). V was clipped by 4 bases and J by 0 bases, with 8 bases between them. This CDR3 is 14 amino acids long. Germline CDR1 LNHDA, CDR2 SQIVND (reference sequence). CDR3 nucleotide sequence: TGTGCCAGTAGTAAGCGGACCAGCACAGATACGCAGTATTTT. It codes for CASSKRTSTDTQYF.

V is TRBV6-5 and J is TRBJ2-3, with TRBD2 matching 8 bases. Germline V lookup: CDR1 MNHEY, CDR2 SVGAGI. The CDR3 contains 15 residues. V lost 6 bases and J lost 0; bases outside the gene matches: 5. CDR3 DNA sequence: TGTGCCAGCAGCAGGACTAGCTGGAGCACAGATACGCAGTATTTT. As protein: CASSRTSWSTDTQYF.

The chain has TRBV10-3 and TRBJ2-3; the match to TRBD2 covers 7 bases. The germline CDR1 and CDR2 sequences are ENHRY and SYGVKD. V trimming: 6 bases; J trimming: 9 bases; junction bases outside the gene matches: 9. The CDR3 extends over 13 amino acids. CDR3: CAISTQTSLTQYF. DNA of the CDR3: TGTGCCATCAGCACACAGACTAGCTTAACGCAGTATTTT.

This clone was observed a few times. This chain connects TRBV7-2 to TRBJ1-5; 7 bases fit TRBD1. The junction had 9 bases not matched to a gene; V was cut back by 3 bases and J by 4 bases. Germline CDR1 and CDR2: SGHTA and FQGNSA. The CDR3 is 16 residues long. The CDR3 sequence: CASSFMPQGVNQPQHF. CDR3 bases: TGTGCCAGCAGCTTCATGCCCCAGGGGGTTAATCAGCCCCAGCATTTT.

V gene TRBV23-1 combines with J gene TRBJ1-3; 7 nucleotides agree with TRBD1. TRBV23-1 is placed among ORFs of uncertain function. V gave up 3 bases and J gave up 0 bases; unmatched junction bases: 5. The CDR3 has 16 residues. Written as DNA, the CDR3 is TGCGCCAGCAGTCACCCGGACAGGTTCTCTGGAAACACCATATATTTT. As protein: CASSHPDRFSGNTIYF.

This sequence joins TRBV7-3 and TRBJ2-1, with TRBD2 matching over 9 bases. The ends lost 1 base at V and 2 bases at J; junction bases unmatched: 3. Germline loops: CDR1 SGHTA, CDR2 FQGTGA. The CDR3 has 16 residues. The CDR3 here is CASSLNGGGAYNEQFF. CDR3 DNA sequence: TGTGCCAGCAGCTTAAATGGCGGGGGGGCCTACAATGAGCAGTTCTTC. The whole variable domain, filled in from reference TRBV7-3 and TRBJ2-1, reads GAGVSQTPSNKVTEKGKYVELRCDPISGHTALYWYRQSLGQGPEFLIYFQGTGAADDSGLPNDRFFAVRPEGSVSTLKIQRTERGDSAVYLCASSLNGGGAYNEQFFGPGTRLTVL.

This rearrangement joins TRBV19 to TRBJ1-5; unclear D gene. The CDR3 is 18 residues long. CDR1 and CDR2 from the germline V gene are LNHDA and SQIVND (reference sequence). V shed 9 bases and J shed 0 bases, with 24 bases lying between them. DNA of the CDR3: TGTGCCAGCTGCGAACTGGTATTCGGGGATTATAGCAATCAGCCCCAGCATTTT. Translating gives CASCELVFGDYSNQPQHF.

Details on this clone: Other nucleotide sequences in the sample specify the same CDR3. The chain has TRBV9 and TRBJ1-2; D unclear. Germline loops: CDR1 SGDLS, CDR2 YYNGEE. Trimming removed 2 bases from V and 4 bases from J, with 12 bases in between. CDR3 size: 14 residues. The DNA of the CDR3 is TGTGCCAGCAGCGTTGGCAGCGGCTCCTATGGCTACACCTTC. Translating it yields CASSVGSGSYGYTF.